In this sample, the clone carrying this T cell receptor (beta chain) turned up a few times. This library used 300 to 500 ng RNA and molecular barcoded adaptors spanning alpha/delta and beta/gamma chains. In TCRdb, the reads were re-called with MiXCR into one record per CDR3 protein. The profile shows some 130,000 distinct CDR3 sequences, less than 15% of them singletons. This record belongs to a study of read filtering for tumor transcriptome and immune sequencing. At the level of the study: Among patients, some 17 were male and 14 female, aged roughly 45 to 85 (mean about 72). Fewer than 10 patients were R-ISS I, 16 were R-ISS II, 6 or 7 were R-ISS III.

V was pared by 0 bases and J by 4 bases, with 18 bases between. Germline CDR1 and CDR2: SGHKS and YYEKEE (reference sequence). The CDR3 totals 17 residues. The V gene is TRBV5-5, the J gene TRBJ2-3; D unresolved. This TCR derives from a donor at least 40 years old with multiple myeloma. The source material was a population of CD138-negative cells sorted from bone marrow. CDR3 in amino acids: CASSLASGLAFADTQYF. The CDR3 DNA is TGTGCCAGCAGCTTGGCGTCCGGTTTGGCTTTCGCAGATACGCAGTATTTT.